The present TCR beta chain was sequenced within a study of blood T cell repertoires in COVID-19. Study-wide background: Samples taken during acute and convalescent COVID-19 were collected in the United States, Italy and Spain. T cells, B-cell-depleted T cells, or PBMCs provided the cDNA or gDNA that served as material.

CDR1 is LGHDT and CDR2 is YNNKEL in the germline V gene (reference sequence). Trimming at V came to 3 bases and at J to 6 bases, leaving 18 bases not matched to a gene. The CDR3 covers 18 residues. In the authors' methods: Amplification with reference gene primers provided the estimates of nucleated cell counts. Assay used: immunoSEQ multiplex PCR; TCRdb lists only in-frame clones, some missing. Clone size and V and J calls were adopted from that table, with D and trimming inferred from the DNA. The sample contains about 51,000 clones, more than 70% of which appear only once. Only a few counts were recorded for this clone.

The rearrangement links TRBV3-1 (or the pseudogene TRBV3-2) to TRBJ2-7, with 9 positions matching TRBD2. Sequenced input: peripheral blood. This clonotype was obtained from an elderly man with active COVID-19. CDR3 protein: CASSHSLSRSGSRIEQYF. CDR3 bases: TGTGCCAGCAGCCACTCTCTCTCACGTAGCGGGAGTAGGATCGAGCAGTACTTC.